This T cell receptor beta chain emerged from a study of vaccination and CD4 T cells after COVID-19 (dated by TCRdb to the early 2020s). Study-wide context: Convalescent patients had a positive SARS-CoV-2 result on nasal swab PCR, and of these patients, fewer than ten had mild disease and one had severe disease. The convalescent cohort included six males and four females, with two Hispanic individuals, seven Caucasians, two Asians and one multiracial person. Each participant got two doses of either the Pfizer-BioNTech BNT162b2 vaccine (n=8) or the Moderna mRNA-1273 vaccine (n=2). Post-COVID blood samples from convalescent patients were collected a median of approximately 93 days after diagnosis, with a range of 35 to 161 days. Post-vaccine blood samples were taken a median of approximately 76 days after the second vaccine dose, with a range of roughly 13 to 250 days. Culture stimuli were overlapping spike peptide pools from SARS-CoV-2 and from the common cold coronaviruses HCoV-NL63, HCoV-OC43 and HCoV-229E. Control cultures used a CEFX viral epitope pool as positive control, an HIV-1 Nef peptide pool as negative control, or no peptide. In 10 COVID-19 convalescent patients and a handful of infection-naive healthy vaccine recipients, researchers compared the spike-specific CD4+ TCR repertoire from before mRNA vaccination with the repertoire from after. Study-wide findings and limitations: Relatively few convalescent patients were included in the study, and early timepoints after natural infection were not analyzed. Nearly all vaccine-specific clones in convalescent patients (304 of 307) were mono-reactive for SARS-CoV-2 spike rather than cross-reactive with common cold coronaviruses. Among the post-vaccine SARS-CoV-2-reactive clones in convalescent patients, a median around 86% showed up only after vaccination, which suggests vaccine-specific priming. The median number of SARS-CoV-2-reactive clonotypes rose from 20 to 25 after infection to 38 after vaccination, but the change was not significant.

On this clonotype: Its target antigen remains unknown. There are no base qualities to consult, and no much larger clone falls within one base.

Reading the label with the study, this specimen's treatment or condition is: roughly 11-day PBMC culture with coronavirus spike peptide pools or control peptides (ViraFEST assay). To expand antigen-specific T cells with peptide pools and then pick out the expanded clonotypes through TCR sequencing, the study relied on the ViraFEST assay. The convalescent patients' positive SARS-CoV-2 PCR tests were from March to December 2020, which was before the Alpha, Beta and Delta variants emerged in the United States. PBMCs were cultured at a few million per well in IMDM supplemented with around 5% human AB serum and approximately 10 IU/ml IL-2, with around 10 ug/ml peptide pools added. Half of the culture medium was replaced with fresh IL-2-containing medium on days 3 and 7. CD4+ T cells were isolated after about 10 days of culture through negative selection using the EasySep CD4+ T cell isolation kit. PBMCs were separated from whole blood using Ficoll-Paque Plus gradient centrifugation and then either used fresh or cryopreserved at -140C. Each culture condition was generally run in triplicate wells.

Libraries were constructed by PCR. TCR sequencing of DNA from cultured CD4+ T cells used the Oncomine TCR Beta short-read assay at the Johns Hopkins FTIC core. Genomic DNA was extracted from the cultured CD4+ T cells with the QIAamp micro DNA kit. Oncomine TCR Beta libraries from cultured CD4+ T cells were pooled with unique dual indexes and sequenced on an Illumina iSeq 100. The authors' pipeline ran thus. Non-productive sequences were removed, and CDR3s not starting with C, not ending with F or W, or shorter than 7 amino acids were discarded. Antigen-specific clonotypes were identified using the MANAFEST web application through comparison of peptide-stimulated wells with reference and other culture wells. Positive clones required FDR below 0.05, an odds ratio above 5, and productive frequency above 0.1% in at least two of three replicate wells. Clonotypes that were significantly expanded in both SARS-CoV-2 spike wells and at least one common cold coronavirus spike condition were defined as cross-reactive. Using R version 3.6.1, CDR3 homology was evaluated through Levenshtein distances (stringdist) along with unrooted phylogenetic trees (ape). The public reads were reprocessed in TCRdb via fastp at Q25 and MiXCR, keeping in-frame beta chains. Under each unique CDR3 protein, matching rows form one entry showing the most common genes and DNA. The V and J calls and clone size are TCRdb's, not the authors'. This sample is represented by tens of thousands of distinct CDR3 sequences; 70% of them were singletons. Jointly, the top ten make up roughly 8.6% of the sample.

The CDR1 and CDR2 encoded by the germline V gene are MNHNS and SASEGT. A distance of 12 bases separates the germline ends of V and J, which lose 3 bases and 0 bases respectively. The CDR3, from cysteine to phenylalanine, totals 16 residues. Kept here is only the CDR3 DNA, which spans 48 bases and is read in frame from base 1. Recombination joined TRBV6-1 with TRBJ2-4; TRBD2 might be the D gene, on 6 matching bases. The TCR sequence derives from a human donor who had recovered from COVID-19. Source material: CD4+ T cells from blood, cultured in vitro. The DNA sequence is as follows: TGTGCCAGCAGTGATACGGGACTCCTAGCCAAAAACATTCAGTACTTC. Translated, it gives CASSDTGLLAKNIQYF.